The 29 T cell receptor beta chains below come from one sample, sequenced in a study of blood T cell repertoires in COVID-19. The table came from immunoSEQ multiplex PCR; TCRdb's copy has only in-frame clones and leaves some out. The table includes fewer than 50,000 clones, around three quarters detected once. Source material: peripheral blood. The receptor set was obtained from a man aged 80 or over with active or convalescent COVID-19.

The rearrangement links TRBV21-1 to TRBJ2-7; the table's D gene call, TRBD2, was not cross checked with the DNA. TRBV21-1 is a known pseudogene. The CDR3 spans 17 residues. The CDR3 loop is CASSKKPPERASYEQYF. The DNA of the CDR3 is TGTGCCAGCAGCAAAAAACCTCCGGAGAGGGCCTCCTACGAGCAGTACTTC.

This clone is a singleton in its sample. The chain recombines TRBV9 with TRBJ2-3; 8 nucleotides line up with TRBD2. With 1 base clipped from V and 5 bases from J, the junction kept 6 bases outside the gene matches. The germline V gene encodes CDR1 SGDLS and CDR2 YYNGEE. The CDR3 has 15 amino acids. The CDR3 sequence is CASSVRGLAGDTQYF. The CDR3 DNA sequence: TGTGCCAGCAGCGTAAGGGGCCTAGCGGGAGATACGCAGTATTTT.

This clone has a single count. The rearrangement links TRBV2 to TRBJ2-1; maybe TRBD2 (6 bases). The CDR3 has 13 residues. Germline CDR1 SNHLY, CDR2 FYNNEI. Trimming took 6 bases from V and 4 from J, leaving 10 bases between them. This CDR3 is CASRRDHYNEQFF. For the CDR3, the DNA is TGTGCCAGCAGGCGGGACCATTACAATGAGCAGTTCTTC.

This chain joins TRBV7-2 and TRBJ2-3; the D gene is possibly TRBD2 (6 bases). CDR1 is SGHTA, CDR2 FQGNSA, per germline. The length of the CDR3 is 16 residues. V gave up 3 bases and J gave up 1 base, with 14 bases separating them. The CDR3 coding sequence is TGTGCCAGCAGCTTGGTCCTGTGGGGGGGCACAGATACGCAGTATTTT. Translating gives CASSLVLWGGTDTQYF.

V and J are TRBV18 and TRBJ1-1; 9 bases map to TRBD1. V lost 2 bases to trimming and J lost 3 bases; unmatched junction nucleotides: 7. The CDR3 sequence is 16 residues long. Germline CDR1 and CDR2: KGHSH and LQKENI. The DNA for the CDR3 is TGTGCCAGCTCACCATTTGGACAGGGGAAGGACACTGAAGCTTTCTTT. This encodes CASSPFGQGKDTEAFF.

In this sample, this clone turned up once. V gene TRBV10-3 combines with J gene TRBJ2-3; 13 bases are a match to TRBD2. J gave up 2 bases and V 3 bases, and 5 bases lay outside the gene matches. This CDR3 has 17 residues. Germline-derived CDR1 and CDR2 are ENHRY and SYGVKD. The chain's CDR3 is CAISDQTSGGVTDTQYF. In nucleotides, the CDR3 is TGTGCCATCAGTGACCAAACTAGCGGGGGGGTCACAGATACGCAGTATTTT.

The chain carries TRBV7-9 and TRBJ2-5; perhaps TRBD1 as D (6 bases). CDR1 and CDR2 (germline): SEHNR, FQNEAQ (reference sequence). CDR3 size: 15 residues. V shed 1 base and J shed 5 bases, with 14 bases lying between them. CDR3 in DNA: TGTGCCAGCAGCTTAGGGGGGCGGGCTCATGAGACCCAGTACTTC. As protein: CASSLGGRAHETQYF.

The chain links TRBV2 to TRBJ1-5; 8 bases are a match to TRBD1. The CDR3 extends over 14 amino acids. V lost 8 bases, J lost 2 bases, and 5 bases stayed unmatched. CDR1 SNHLY and CDR2 FYNNEI come from the germline V gene. The CDR3 is CASRLDRGNQPQHF. The CDR3 DNA reads as TGTGCCAGCCGTCTGGACAGGGGCAATCAGCCCCAGCATTTT. The full variable domain, completed using reference TRBV2 and TRBJ1-5, is EPEVTQTPSHQVTQMGQEVILRCVPISNHLYFYWYRQILGQKVEFLVSFYNNEISEKSEIFDDQFSVERPDGSNFTLKIRSTKLEDSAMYFCASRLDRGNQPQHFGDGTRLSIL.

The chain carries TRBV27 and TRBJ2-7; D not certain. CDR3 length: 14 residues. V was trimmed by 5 bases and J by 4 bases, leaving 15 bases between them. Germline V gene data show CDR1 as MNHEY and CDR2 as SMNVEV (reference sequence). The CDR3 DNA reads TGTGCCAGCAGTCCCCTACGAAAATTTTACGAGCAGTACTTC. This sequence encodes CASSPLRKFYEQYF.

V usage is TRBV24-1 and J usage is TRBJ1-4, with D maybe TRBD1 (5 bases). V lost 8 bases to trimming and J lost 8 bases, with 23 bases between them. The germline gives CDR1 KGHDR, CDR2 SFDVKD. CDR3 length: 16 residues. DNA for the CDR3: TGTGCCACCACAAACCGACGTGAGACAGTAAAAGAAAAACTGTTTTTT. The encoded protein is CATTNRRETVKEKLFF.

This clone turned up a few times. The genes are TRBV6-7 and TRBJ2-1, with a tentative D call TRBD2 (5 bases). TRBV6-7 counts as an open reading frame of uncertain function. V gave up 5 bases and J gave up 11 bases, with 10 bases separating them. The CDR3 is 11 amino acids. CDR3 nucleotides: TGTGCCAGCAGTCCAGGACTGAAGCAGTTCTTC. Its translation is CASSPGLKQFF.

This chain links TRBV7-8 with TRBJ2-7; D may be TRBD2 (7 bases). CDR1 and CDR2 from the germline V gene are SGHVS and FQNEAQ. The CDR3 runs to 15 residues. Trimming cost V 3 bases and J 3 bases, with 15 bases left between them. CDR3 DNA sequence: TGTGCCAGCAGCTTTGTAGGGGGAGGGAACTACGAGCAGTACTTC. It specifies CASSFVGGGNYEQYF.

This clone came up a few times. V is TRBV6-2 or TRBV6-3 and J is TRBJ2-3; 7 bases fit TRBD2. Germline CDR1 reads MNHEY; CDR2 reads SVGEGT. Losses at the gene ends were 4 bases for V and 0 bases for J; bases not matched to a gene: 4. This CDR3 region has 15 residues. CDR3 DNA: TGTGCCAGCAGTTGGGGCGGGAGAAGCACAGATACGCAGTATTTT. It is translated as CASSWGGRSTDTQYF.

This clone was counted only a few times. This chain uses TRBV10-1 with TRBJ2-7; maybe TRBD1 (6 bases). Deletions cut 4 bases from V and 2 bases from J, with 9 bases between. Germline assignment: CDR1 WNHNN and CDR2 SYGVQD (reference sequence). The CDR3 covers 13 residues. The CDR3 nucleotides read TGCGCCAGCAGTGTGAGGACAGCCTACGAGCAGTACTTC. Protein sequence: CASSVRTAYEQYF.

The rearrangement links TRBV7-2 to TRBJ2-1; the match to TRBD2 covers 11 bases. Germline V lookup: CDR1 SGHTA, CDR2 FQGNSA. This CDR3 spans 16 amino acids. The trim removed 3 bases at V and 8 bases at J, leaving 9 bases unmatched. The CDR3 sequence is CASSFRPRTSGYEQFF. The CDR3 nucleotides are TGTGCCAGCAGCTTCAGGCCCCGGACTAGCGGGTATGAGCAGTTCTTC.

J is TRBJ2-7 and V is TRBV15, with 9 bases identical to TRBD1. With V trimmed by 3 bases and J by 3 bases, 3 bases remained unmatched. The CDR3 covers 14 residues. The germline CDR1 and CDR2 sequences are LNHNV and YYDKDF (reference sequence). CDR3 amino acids: CATSRDRGRYEQYF. The CDR3 nucleotides are TGTGCCACCAGCAGGGACAGGGGCCGCTACGAGCAGTACTTC.

V gene TRBV5-5 combines with J gene TRBJ1-3; possible D gene TRBD1, 6 bases. CDR1 and CDR2 (germline): SGHKS, YYEKEE (reference sequence). The CDR3 length is 14 residues. Between the trimmed V and J ends, which lost 2 bases and 0 bases, there was a span of 6 bases. CDR3 DNA sequence: TGTGCCAGCAGCTTAGGGGGCTCTGGAAACACCATATATTTT. The encoded protein is CASSLGGSGNTIYF.

The chain has TRBV11-2 and TRBJ1-3; perhaps TRBD1 as D (5 bases). V shed 7 bases and J shed 0 bases, with 16 bases lying between them. Germline CDR1 is SGHAT and CDR2 is FQNNGV. There are 16 residues in the CDR3. CDR3 sequence: CASTRQLPYSGNTIYF. CDR3 nucleotide sequence: TGTGCCAGCACCAGACAGCTCCCTTACTCTGGAAACACCATATATTTT.

The rearrangement links TRBV19 to TRBJ2-3, with 8 positions matching TRBD2. The J segment lost 5 bases and the V segment lost 1 base, leaving 11 bases of the junction unmatched. The CDR3 spans 17 residues. Per the germline V gene, CDR1 is LNHDA and CDR2 is SQIVND (reference sequence). The CDR3 loop reads CASSIVSAGGSQDTQYF. CDR3 coding DNA: TGTGCCAGTAGTATAGTATCGGCGGGAGGTTCCCAAGATACGCAGTATTTT.

The rearrangement links TRBV27 to TRBJ1-3, with D perhaps matching TRBD1 (6 bases). Germline assignment: CDR1 MNHEY and CDR2 SMNVEV (reference sequence). V lost 9 bases, J lost 8 bases, and 11 bases lay in between. This CDR3 is 11 amino acids long. The CDR3 DNA reads as TGTGCCAGGGGAGGGGGATACACCATATATTTT. Translation gives CARGGGYTIYF.

V gene TRBV4-1 combines with J gene TRBJ2-1; D unclear. The CDR3 contains 14 residues. Germline V lookup: CDR1 MGHRA, CDR2 YSYEKL. The ends were cut back, 0 bases at V and 9 bases at J, with 12 bases in the middle. The CDR3 is CASSQDDTVSEQFF. The CDR3, as DNA: TGCGCCAGCAGCCAAGATGACACCGTCAGTGAGCAGTTCTTC.

This clone has a handful of counts. The V and J genes are TRBV11-3 and TRBJ2-1, with a weak D call TRBD2 (5 bases). This CDR3 is built from 18 residues. The V gene's germline CDR1 is SGHNT and CDR2 YENEEA. The V and J ends lost 1 base and 0 bases respectively, with 16 bases between them. Written as DNA, the CDR3 is TGTGCCAGCAGCTTAGGGGCGGGCGCCAGGAGCTCCTACAATGAGCAGTTCTTC. Translation gives CASSLGAGARSSYNEQFF. Full variable domain (remainder filled in from reference TRBV11-3 and TRBJ2-1): EAGVVQSPRYKIIEKKQPVAFWCNPISGHNTLYWYLQNLGQGPELLIRYENEEAVDDSQLPKDRFSAERLKGVDSTLKIQPAELGDSAVYLCASSLGAGARSSYNEQFFGPGTRLTVL.

The chain is built from TRBV11-3 and TRBJ2-2; tentatively, D is TRBD1 (5 bases). The germline V gene has CDR1 SGHNT and CDR2 YENEEA. Deletions cut 5 bases from V and 3 bases from J, with 10 bases between. This CDR3 comprises 14 residues. For the CDR3, the DNA is TGTGCCAGCAGCCCGCCAGGGTACACCGGGGAGCTGTTTTTT. It yields the protein CASSPPGYTGELFF. The variable domain in full, with the rest retrieved from reference TRBV11-3 and TRBJ2-2, is EAGVVQSPRYKIIEKKQPVAFWCNPISGHNTLYWYLQNLGQGPELLIRYENEEAVDDSQLPKDRFSAERLKGVDSTLKIQPAELGDSAVYLCASSPPGYTGELFFGEGSRLTVL.

The chain links TRBV9 to TRBJ1-1; D may be TRBD1 (6 bases). The CDR3 has 13 amino acids. V was shortened by 4 bases and J by 0 bases, with 7 bases between the two germline ends. In germline, CDR1 is SGDLS, CDR2 YYNGEE. The CDR3 DNA reads as TGTGCCAGCAGCAGGACAGTGAACACTGAAGCTTTCTTT. Its protein is CASSRTVNTEAFF.

This chain uses TRBV28 with TRBJ2-3, with D tentatively TRBD1 (5 bases). This CDR3 contains 15 residues. V gave up 5 bases and J gave up 4 bases, with 16 bases separating them. Germline values: CDR1 MDHEN, CDR2 SYDVKM. The CDR3 reads CASSPTTVGPDTQYF. CDR3 nucleotide sequence: TGTGCCAGCAGTCCCACGACAGTCGGCCCAGATACGCAGTATTTT.

V and J are TRBV20-1 and TRBJ2-3; no reliable D call. This CDR3 has 11 amino acids. The V end lost 6 bases, the J end lost 3 bases, and 7 bases lay between the germline ends. The germline V gene encodes CDR1 DFQATT and CDR2 SNEGSKA (reference sequence). CDR3 DNA sequence: TGCAGTGCCCGCCAGACAGATACGCAGTATTTT. Translating gives CSARQTDTQYF.

The chain combines TRBV27 with TRBJ1-3, with TRBD1 as a possible D gene (5 bases). The CDR3 is made up of 15 amino acids. The V gene lost 3 bases and the J gene lost 0 bases, with 9 bases spanning the gap. CDR1 is MNHEY, CDR2 SMNVEV, per germline (reference sequence). The CDR3 region has the DNA TGTGCCAGCAGTTTCACAGGATCCTCTGGAAACACCATATATTTT. This codes for CASSFTGSSGNTIYF.

The chain is built from TRBV2 and TRBJ2-3, with 11 bases identical to TRBD2. CDR3 length equals 15 residues. V lost 10 bases, J lost 7 bases, and 13 bases stayed unmatched. Germline V CDR1 and CDR2: SNHLY, FYNNEI. CDR3 sequence (DNA): TGTGCCAATCCACCGGGACTAGCGGACCCCTATACGCAGTATTTT. Translated: CANPPGLADPYTQYF.

The chain is built from TRBV27 and TRBJ2-1, with 7 nucleotides matching TRBD1. This CDR3 spans 13 amino acids. V dropped 8 bases and J dropped 6; count of bases not matched to a gene: 7. Germline V gene sequence: CDR1 MNHEY, CDR2 SMNVEV (reference sequence). The CDR3 sequence is CASGQGVRNEQFF. The DNA of the CDR3 is TGTGCCAGCGGCCAGGGGGTTCGCAATGAGCAGTTCTTC.